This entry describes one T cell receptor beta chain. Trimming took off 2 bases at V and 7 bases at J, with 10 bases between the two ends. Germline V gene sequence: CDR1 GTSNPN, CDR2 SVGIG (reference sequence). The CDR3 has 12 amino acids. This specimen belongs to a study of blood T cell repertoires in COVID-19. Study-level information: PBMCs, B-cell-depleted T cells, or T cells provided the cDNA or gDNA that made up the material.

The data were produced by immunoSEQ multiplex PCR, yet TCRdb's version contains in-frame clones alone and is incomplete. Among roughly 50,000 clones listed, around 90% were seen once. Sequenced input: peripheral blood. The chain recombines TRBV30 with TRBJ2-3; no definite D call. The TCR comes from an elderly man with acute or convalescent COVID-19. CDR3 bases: TGTGCCTGGAGTCCTACAGCTTATACGCAGTATTTT. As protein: CAWSPTAYTQYF.